Detailed here is one TCR beta chain. The source of the sample is a study of blood T cell repertoires in COVID-19. Study at large: Sites across the United States, Italy and Spain contributed samples from acute and convalescent COVID-19.

The V end was cut by 7 bases, the J end by 5 bases, with 11 bases between. This CDR3 region has 12 residues. Assay used: immunoSEQ multiplex PCR; TCRdb lists only in-frame clones, some missing. In the table there are some 26,000 clones, 85% to 90% of which are singletons. This sequence was found in a man between 70 and 80 years old with active COVID-19. This chain joins TRBV12-3 or TRBV12-4 and TRBJ1-1, with a tentative D call TRBD1 (5 bases). Sample: peripheral blood. This CDR3 reads CASKGAGTEAFF. DNA for the CDR3: TGTGCCAGCAAAGGGGCGGGGACTGAAGCTTTCTTT.